This TCR beta chain was captured in a study of human T cells and chemical hapten exposure. As for time point: patch test 2, 6 weeks after DPC sensitization. The treatment here: therapeutic diphenylcyclopropenone sensitization with weekly scalp DPC. At patch-test visits, sampling came before the patch test. Trimming left V 5 bases short and J 3 bases short, with 20 bases between. Germline CDR1 reads SEHNR; CDR2 reads FQNEAQ (reference sequence). This CDR3 has 17 residues. TCRdb reprocessed the RACE reads via MiXCR and lists one record per CDR3 protein. The data show around 360,000 distinct CDR3 sequences, under 6.5% seen once.

The sequence derives from a woman between 18 and 30 years old with alopecia areata. Some clones in this sample may be carry-over from other donors' samples. This rearrangement joins TRBV7-9 to TRBJ1-5, with D perhaps matching TRBD1 (5 bases). This specimen was whole blood, taken in connection with sensitization to the hapten diphenylcyclopropenone (DPC). The CDR3 DNA sequence: TGTGCCAGCAGCACAGGCGCGGGACCCAAGGACAATCAGCCCCAGCATTTT. This codes for CASSTGAGPKDNQPQHF.